These 20 T cell receptor beta chains were all obtained from the same sample, sequenced in a study of Ad26.COV2.S vaccination and SARS-CoV-2 variants. Method: immunoSEQ multiplex PCR; TCRdb's copy keeps in-frame clones and lacks some. This table holds some 320,000 clones, 86% found once. Treatment indicated: approximately 18 received Ad26.COV2.S at low or high dose, single or two shots; roughly five received placebo; per-sample allocation not given. Sampling was done on day 63 after the first vaccine or placebo injection. This material consisted of peripheral blood, taken in a trial of Ad26.COV2.S vaccine versus placebo. The receptors were sampled from a person aged 18 to 59 who received the Ad26.COV2.S COVID-19 vaccine or a placebo.

The V and J genes are TRBV19 and TRBJ1-1; D remains ambiguous. Germline CDR1 LNHDA, CDR2 SQIVND (reference sequence). V lost 6 bases and J lost 7, with 18 bases in between. This CDR3 region has 14 residues. CDR3 in DNA: TGTGCCAGTAGAGCCCTCTTCAGGAGCCTTGAAGCTTTCTTT. Its protein is CASRALFRSLEAFF.

The J gene is TRBJ2-3, the V gene TRBV11-2, with TRBD2 matching over 7 bases. The trim removed 5 bases at V and 1 base at J, leaving 9 bases unmatched. The CDR3 extends over 16 amino acids. CDR1 and CDR2 (germline): SGHAT, FQNNGV. CDR3 region: CASSRLGGAGTDTQYF. Here the CDR3 DNA reads TGTGCCAGCAGCCGCCTGGGAGGGGCTGGCACAGATACGCAGTATTTT.

The rearrangement links TRBV3-1 (or the pseudogene TRBV3-2) to TRBJ2-5; 12 bases agree with TRBD2. Germline loops: CDR1 LGHDT, CDR2 YNNKEL (reference sequence). V dropped 1 base and J dropped 3; count of bases not matched to a gene: 3. The CDR3 extends over 16 amino acids. The CDR3 region has the DNA TGTGCCAGCAGCCAAGCTACTAGCGGGGGGAAAGAGACCCAGTACTTC. This sequence encodes CASSQATSGGKETQYF.

V usage is TRBV30 and J usage is TRBJ1-1; no reliable D call. This CDR3 is 16 amino acids long. Trimming removed 4 bases at V and 1 base at J, with 19 bases between. The germline V gene encodes CDR1 GTSNPN and CDR2 SVGIG (reference sequence). The CDR3 sequence: CAWTEDARRRNTEAFF. CDR3 coding DNA: TGTGCCTGGACTGAAGACGCCCGCCGGAGGAACACTGAAGCTTTCTTT. Together with reference TRBV30 and TRBJ1-1, the CDR3 gives the full variable domain: SQTIHQWPATLVQPVGSPLSLECTVEGTSNPNLYWYRQAAGRGLQLLFYSVGIGQISSEVPQNLSASRPQDRQFILSSKKLLLSDSGFYLCAWTEDARRRNTEAFFGQGTRLTVV.

This clone appeared a few times. This sequence joins TRBV10-3 and TRBJ2-1; TRBD2 matches at 10 bases. The germline gives CDR1 ENHRY, CDR2 SYGVKD. The CDR3 spans 15 residues. V lost 2 bases to trimming and J lost 5 bases; unmatched junction nucleotides: 3. For the CDR3, the DNA is TGTGCCATCAGTGAGGGTCTAGCGGGGGACAATGAGCAGTTCTTC. This gives the protein CAISEGLAGDNEQFF.

The rearrangement joins TRBV6-5 to TRBJ1-5; 7 positions match TRBD1. Germline trimming cut 8 bases from V and 5 bases from J; bases unmatched to any gene: 3. The CDR3 loop spans 12 amino acids. CDR1 and CDR2 from the germline V gene are MNHEY and SVGAGI. This CDR3 is CASGDSDQPQHF. As DNA, the CDR3 is TGTGCCAGCGGGGACAGCGATCAGCCCCAGCATTTT.

This clone was counted between two and nine times. The V call is TRBV6-2 or TRBV6-3, the J call TRBJ2-1, with 13 bases fitting TRBD2. With 6 bases clipped from V and 9 bases from J, the junction kept 5 bases outside the gene matches. Germline loops: CDR1 MNHEY, CDR2 SVGEGT. The CDR3 covers 14 residues. The CDR3 loop reads CASSSGTSGVEQFF. In DNA, the CDR3 is TGTGCCAGCAGCTCCGGGACTAGCGGGGTTGAGCAGTTCTTC.

The chain has TRBV5-1 and TRBJ2-7; D is ambiguous. The CDR3 is made up of 15 amino acids. The ends were cut back, 5 bases at V and 0 bases at J, with 15 bases in the middle. Germline V CDR1 and CDR2: SGHRS, YFSETQ. CDR3 protein: CASRIDLGYSYEQYF. CDR3 nucleotides: TGCGCCAGCAGGATCGACTTGGGCTACTCCTACGAGCAGTACTTC.

This chain connects TRBV5-5 to TRBJ1-2; no firm D call. Germline V gives CDR1 SGHKS, CDR2 YYEKEE (reference sequence). This CDR3 region has 13 residues. Trimming removed 0 bases at V and 5 bases at J, with 8 bases between. Here the CDR3 reads CASSLVTSYGYTF. CDR3 DNA: TGTGCCAGCAGCTTGGTGACGTCGTATGGCTACACCTTC.

This rearrangement joins TRBV19 to TRBJ1-5; TRBD1 matches 7 bases. The junction had 10 bases not matched to a gene; V was cut back by 7 bases and J by 4 bases. The CDR3 runs to 15 residues. Germline loops: CDR1 LNHDA, CDR2 SQIVND (reference sequence). CDR3 nucleotide sequence: TGTGCCAGTAATTTTGAGGGGGCAGGGAATCAGCCCCAGCATTTT. Amino acid sequence: CASNFEGAGNQPQHF.

CDR3 amino acids: CASSIVNWSGYTF. CDR3 DNA sequence: TGTGCCAGTAGTATAGTTAATTGGAGTGGCTACACCTTC. V and J are TRBV19 and TRBJ1-2, with unresolved D. Germline V gene lookup returns CDR1 LNHDA and CDR2 SQIVND (reference sequence). The CDR3 totals 13 residues. V was clipped by 1 base and J by 7 bases, with 10 bases between them.

V is TRBV6-2 or TRBV6-3 and J is TRBJ1-3; D is unclear. Trimming removed 0 bases from V and 1 base from J, with 13 bases in between. Germline V gene lookup returns CDR1 MNHEY and CDR2 SVGEGT. CDR3 size: 17 residues. The CDR3 spells CASSYSSLSPSGNTIYF. The CDR3 nucleotides read TGTGCCAGCAGTTACTCGAGTCTTTCTCCGTCTGGAAACACCATATATTTT.

The V call is TRBV5-1, the J call TRBJ1-3; D perhaps matches TRBD1 (5 bases). From germline, CDR1 is SGHRS and CDR2 YFSETQ. Trimming removed 4 bases at V and 2 bases at J, with 13 bases between. The CDR3 is 15 residues long. CDR3 protein: CASSHGTVPGNTIYF. Written as DNA, the CDR3 is TGCGCCAGCAGCCACGGGACGGTTCCTGGAAACACCATATATTTT.

V usage is TRBV2 and J usage is TRBJ1-5; D is possibly TRBD1 (5 bases). CDR3 length: 13 residues. Trimming pared 3 bases from V and 4 bases from J, leaving 7 bases between. Germline loops: CDR1 SNHLY, CDR2 FYNNEI. This CDR3 reads CASSDRVNQPQHF. The CDR3 coding sequence is TGTGCCAGCAGTGACAGGGTGAATCAGCCCCAGCATTTT.

The chain has TRBV27 and TRBJ2-2; 7 positions match TRBD1. V lost 9 bases, J lost 4 bases, and 11 bases stayed unmatched. CDR1 MNHEY and CDR2 SMNVEV come from the germline V gene (reference sequence). This CDR3 has 15 amino acids. CDR3 DNA: TGTGCCAGTACCCTGACAGGGATCGGCACCGGGGAGCTGTTTTTT. It translates to CASTLTGIGTGELFF.

This sequence joins TRBV6-5 and TRBJ1-1; 7 bases align to TRBD1. The CDR3 sequence is 14 residues long. The V gene's germline CDR1 is MNHEY and CDR2 SVGAGI. The J segment lost 0 bases and the V segment lost 6 bases, leaving 4 bases of the junction unmatched. CDR3: CASSRGAMNTEAFF. The DNA for the CDR3 is TGTGCCAGCAGCAGGGGGGCCATGAACACTGAAGCTTTCTTT.

The V and J genes are TRBV18 and TRBJ1-1; 8 positions agree with TRBD1. The CDR3 loop spans 15 amino acids. In germline, CDR1 is KGHSH, CDR2 LQKENI. With 3 bases clipped from V and 5 bases from J, the junction kept 8 bases outside the gene matches. The CDR3 is CASSPYRGDITEAFF. The CDR3 DNA follows: TGTGCCAGCTCACCCTACAGGGGGGATATTACTGAAGCTTTCTTT. The variable domain in full, completed from reference TRBV18 and TRBJ1-1, reads NAGVMQNPRHLVRRRGQEARLRCSPMKGHSHVYWYRQLPEEGLKFMVYLQKENIIDESGMPKERFSAEFPKEGPSILRIQQVVRGDSAAYFCASSPYRGDITEAFFGQGTRLTVV.

J is TRBJ2-6 and V is TRBV9; no firm D call. V lost 0 bases and J lost 0, with 7 bases in between. Germline values: CDR1 SGDLS, CDR2 YYNGEE. The CDR3 length is 16 residues. Here the CDR3 reads CASSVGPSSGANVLTF. The CDR3 DNA follows: TGTGCCAGCAGCGTAGGACCCAGCTCTGGGGCCAACGTCCTGACTTTC.

Only one count was recorded for this clone. The chain recombines TRBV5-1 with TRBJ1-2; TRBD1 agrees at 8 bases. With 4 bases clipped from V and 3 bases from J, the junction kept 2 bases outside the gene matches. Germline-derived CDR1 and CDR2 are SGHRS and YFSETQ. The CDR3 is 13 amino acids. In DNA form, the CDR3 reads TGCGCCAGCAGCGAACAGGGGGACTATGGCTACACCTTC. Translation gives CASSEQGDYGYTF.

This clone appeared a single time. The chain links TRBV7-2 to TRBJ1-2; the D is unclear. This CDR3 contains 14 residues. V lost 1 base and J 4 bases, leaving 10 bases between the germline ends. CDR1 and CDR2 from the germline V gene are SGHTA and FQGNSA. The CDR3 nucleotides are TGTGCCAGCAGCTTAGAGAAGGATCGCTATGGCTACACCTTC. It encodes CASSLEKDRYGYTF. Drawing the rest from reference TRBV7-2 and TRBJ1-2, the complete variable domain is GAGVSQSPSNKVTEKGKDVELRCDPISGHTALYWYRQSLGQGLEFLIYFQGNSAPDKSGLPSDRFSAERTGGSVSTLTIQRTQQEDSAVYLCASSLEKDRYGYTFGSGTRLTVV.